The 15 T cell receptor beta chains below all came from one sample that was sequenced in a study of cytomegalovirus exposure and HLA in healthy donors. Primers included in the PCR were 60 Vbeta and 13 Jbeta primers. Profiled with immunoSEQ multiplex PCR; TCRdb holds only in-frame clones, not every one. Here the sample spans around 200,000 clones, approximately 70% being singletons. What was sequenced was PBMCs. The receptors originated from a man between 35 and 55 years old in good health and CMV-seropositive.

In DNA, the CDR3 is TGTGCCAGCAGCTCGGGGGTTCTCAACTATGGCTACACCTTC. It encodes CASSSGVLNYGYTF. The V gene is TRBV5-6, the J gene TRBJ1-2; D perhaps matches TRBD1 (5 bases). V lost 3 bases, J lost 2 bases, and 11 bases lay in between. The CDR3 is 14 amino acids. CDR1 and CDR2 from the germline V gene are SGHDT and YYEEEE.

This clone was counted only a few times. The V gene is TRBV7-8, the J gene TRBJ2-5, with 7 positions matching TRBD2. CDR3 length equals 15 residues. Germline lookup yields CDR1 SGHVS and CDR2 FQNEAQ. V trimming: 2 bases; J trimming: 1 base; junction bases outside the gene matches: 4. CDR3 sequence (DNA): TGTGCCAGCAGCTTAACTAGCGCCTCCCAAGAGACCCAGTACTTC. It specifies CASSLTSASQETQYF.

The V call is TRBV6-6, the J call TRBJ1-5, with TRBD1 as a possible D gene (5 bases). Between the trimmed V and J ends, which lost 5 bases and 3 bases, there was a span of 11 bases. The CDR3 contains 14 residues. Germline V gene sequence: CDR1 MNHNY, CDR2 SVGAGI (reference sequence). DNA for the CDR3: TGTGCCAGCAGTCCGACAGCCACCAATCAGCCCCAGCATTTT. Amino acid sequence: CASSPTATNQPQHF.

This clone was detected only a few times. The sample has other DNA sequences that encode this CDR3 too. V is TRBV5-1 and J is TRBJ1-4, with 7 bases that match TRBD1. The CDR3 loop spans 15 amino acids. The ends lost 1 base at V and 1 base at J; junction bases unmatched: 1. The germline gives CDR1 SGHRS, CDR2 YFSETQ. This CDR3 reads CASSLYRGTNEKLFF. CDR3 nucleotides: TGCGCCAGCAGCTTGTACAGGGGAACTAATGAAAAACTGTTTTTT. Filled out from reference TRBV5-1 and TRBJ1-4, the complete variable domain reads KAGVTQTPRYLIKTRGQQVTLSCSPISGHRSVSWYQQTPGQGLQFLFEYFSETQRNKGNFPGRFSGRQFSNSRSEMNVSTLELGDSALYLCASSLYRGTNEKLFFGSGTQLSVL.

The chain carries TRBV7-2 and TRBJ2-7, with TRBD1 as a possible D gene (5 bases). This CDR3 is 15 amino acids long. From germline, CDR1 is SGHTA and CDR2 FQGNSA. The germline V and J ends were trimmed by 5 bases and 7 bases, with 21 bases remaining between them. The CDR3: CASSPGSGGQTEQYF. CDR3 DNA sequence: TGTGCCAGCAGCCCAGGGTCCGGTGGGCAGACGGAGCAGTACTTC.

By sample share, this clone is medium-sized (0.01 to 0.1%). This chain uses TRBV27 with TRBJ2-1; 7 bases match TRBD2. Per the germline V gene, CDR1 is MNHEY and CDR2 is SMNVEV (reference sequence). This CDR3 comprises 14 residues. Trimming took 3 bases from V and 1 from J; bases not matched to a gene: 0. The CDR3 is CASSLGGSYNEQFF. As DNA, the CDR3 is TGTGCCAGCAGTTTGGGGGGGTCCTACAATGAGCAGTTCTTC.

This clone is a singleton in its sample. The rearrangement uses TRBV4-1 and TRBJ2-7; D is ambiguous. V dropped 1 base and J dropped 0 bases, with 22 bases sitting between them. Germline V lookup: CDR1 MGHRA, CDR2 YSYEKL. The CDR3 loop spans 19 amino acids. Here the CDR3 reads CASSQAPLSPGVPSYEQYF. CDR3 DNA sequence: TGCGCCAGCAGCCAAGCTCCTCTTTCCCCAGGCGTCCCCTCCTACGAGCAGTACTTC.

V usage is TRBV18 and J usage is TRBJ1-3; D is ambiguous. V was pared by 2 bases and J by 0 bases, with 11 bases between. There are 16 residues in the CDR3. Germline V gene data show CDR1 as KGHSH and CDR2 as LQKENI. The CDR3, as DNA: TGTGCCAGCTCACCAGGAGGTATCACCTCTGGAAACACCATATATTTT. Its translation is CASSPGGITSGNTIYF. Complete variable domain (other parts from reference TRBV18 and TRBJ1-3): NAGVMQNPRHLVRRRGQEARLRCSPMKGHSHVYWYRQLPEEGLKFMVYLQKENIIDESGMPKERFSAEFPKEGPSILRIQQVVRGDSAAYFCASSPGGITSGNTIYFGEGSWLTVV.

The genes are TRBV6-1 and TRBJ1-3, with D possibly TRBD1 on 5 matching bases. The CDR3 has 15 residues. The germline gives CDR1 MNHNS, CDR2 SASEGT. V lost 2 bases, J lost 3 bases, and 11 bases lay in between. CDR3 in DNA: TGTGCCAGCAGTGAACCCCTGGGACTTGGAAACACCATATATTTT. Amino acids: CASSEPLGLGNTIYF.

The sample holds a few counts of this clone. This sequence joins TRBV6-1 and TRBJ1-2, with D tentatively TRBD1 (6 bases). The CDR3 is 13 amino acids. V was clipped by 8 bases and J by 2 bases, with 12 bases between them. CDR1 MNHNS and CDR2 SASEGT come from the germline V gene. The DNA for the CDR3 is TGTGCCAGCGCCACAGGGCCCAACTATGGCTACACCTTC. It yields the protein CASATGPNYGYTF.

Details on this clone: Other DNA variants within this sample encode the same CDR3. The chain recombines TRBV19 with TRBJ1-1, with D perhaps matching TRBD1 (5 bases). V shed 1 base and J shed 5 bases, with 8 bases lying between them. CDR3 length equals 13 residues. Germline assignment: CDR1 LNHDA and CDR2 SQIVND (reference sequence). As DNA, the CDR3 is TGTGCCAGTAGTATAGGGGGGGGGACTGAAGCTTTCTTT. It yields the protein CASSIGGGTEAFF.

The chain combines TRBV19 with TRBJ2-7; possibly TRBD1 for D (5 bases). The germline gives CDR1 LNHDA, CDR2 SQIVND (reference sequence). V lost 4 bases to trimming and J lost 4 bases, with 11 bases between them. CDR3 length equals 13 residues. The CDR3 spells CASSNGQGYEQYF. The CDR3 DNA follows: TGTGCCAGTAGTAATGGGCAGGGTTACGAGCAGTACTTC.

The chain combines TRBV5-1 with TRBJ1-2; 10 nucleotides align to TRBD1. Germline V gives CDR1 SGHRS, CDR2 YFSETQ. The ends lost 4 bases at V and 3 bases at J; junction bases unmatched: 3. The CDR3 consists of 14 residues. The CDR3 reads CASSPTGGDYGYTF. The DNA for the CDR3 is TGCGCCAGCAGCCCGACAGGGGGCGACTATGGCTACACCTTC. Based on the CDR3 plus reference TRBV5-1 and TRBJ1-2, the full variable domain is KAGVTQTPRYLIKTRGQQVTLSCSPISGHRSVSWYQQTPGQGLQFLFEYFSETQRNKGNFPGRFSGRQFSNSRSEMNVSTLELGDSALYLCASSPTGGDYGYTFGSGTRLTVV.

This clone was detected a few times. This chain uses TRBV6-1 with TRBJ2-2; D not certain. From germline, CDR1 is MNHNS and CDR2 SASEGT. Trimming stripped 1 base from V and 5 bases from J, with 5 bases between. This CDR3 is built from 13 residues. The CDR3 nucleotides are TGTGCCAGCAGTGAAGGTCGTACCGGGGAGCTGTTTTTT. This sequence encodes CASSEGRTGELFF.

This chain connects TRBV10-3 to TRBJ2-7, with 16 positions matching TRBD2. The CDR3 contains 17 residues. Germline V gene sequence: CDR1 ENHRY, CDR2 SYGVKD. The V segment lost 6 bases and the J segment 6 bases; nucleotides outside the gene matches: 11. The DNA of the CDR3 is TGTGCCATCAGGAGGGGACTAGCGGGGGGGCGATCTTCCGAGCAGTACTTC. This encodes CAIRRGLAGGRSSEQYF.